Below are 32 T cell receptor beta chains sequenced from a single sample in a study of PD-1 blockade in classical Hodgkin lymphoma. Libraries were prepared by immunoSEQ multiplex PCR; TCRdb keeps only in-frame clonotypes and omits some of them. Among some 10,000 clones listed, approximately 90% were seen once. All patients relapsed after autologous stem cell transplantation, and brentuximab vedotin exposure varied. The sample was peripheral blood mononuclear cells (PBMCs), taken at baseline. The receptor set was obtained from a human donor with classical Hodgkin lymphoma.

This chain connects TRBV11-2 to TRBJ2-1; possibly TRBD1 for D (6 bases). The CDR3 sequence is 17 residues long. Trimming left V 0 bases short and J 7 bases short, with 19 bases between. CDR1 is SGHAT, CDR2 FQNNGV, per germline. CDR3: CASSLEVSVTGQNEQFF. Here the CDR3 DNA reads TGTGCCAGCAGCTTAGAGGTCTCCGTGACAGGTCAGAATGAGCAGTTCTTC.

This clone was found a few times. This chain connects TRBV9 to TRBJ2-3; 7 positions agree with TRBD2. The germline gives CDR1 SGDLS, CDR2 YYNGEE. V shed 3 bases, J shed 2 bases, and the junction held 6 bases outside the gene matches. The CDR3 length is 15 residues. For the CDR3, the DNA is TGTGCCAGCAGCGAGCTAGCGGAAGTCACAGATACGCAGTATTTT. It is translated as CASSELAEVTDTQYF.

CDR3 nucleotides: TGTGCCAGTAGTATTGGGGGGTTTGAAGGCTATGGCTACACCTTC. This translates into CASSIGGFEGYGYTF. The chain has TRBV19 and TRBJ1-2, with D possibly TRBD1 on 5 matching bases. The CDR3 is 15 residues long. Germline values: CDR1 LNHDA, CDR2 SQIVND (reference sequence). Trimming removed 3 bases at V and 4 bases at J, with 15 bases between.

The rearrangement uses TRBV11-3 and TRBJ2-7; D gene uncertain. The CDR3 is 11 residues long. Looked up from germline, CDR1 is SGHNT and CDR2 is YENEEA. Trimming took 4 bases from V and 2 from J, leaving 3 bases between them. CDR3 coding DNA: TGTGCCAGCAGCTCCACCTACGAGCAGTACTTC. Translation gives CASSSTYEQYF.

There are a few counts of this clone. Here the CDR3 reads CASSPAGGSNQPQHF. The CDR3 DNA follows: TGTGCCAGCAGCCCCGCCGGGGGTAGCAATCAGCCCCAGCATTTT. The chain has TRBV9 and TRBJ1-5; tentatively, D is TRBD1 (5 bases). V gave up 4 bases and J gave up 0 bases, with 11 bases separating them. The germline CDR1 and CDR2 sequences are SGDLS and YYNGEE. The CDR3 spans 15 residues.

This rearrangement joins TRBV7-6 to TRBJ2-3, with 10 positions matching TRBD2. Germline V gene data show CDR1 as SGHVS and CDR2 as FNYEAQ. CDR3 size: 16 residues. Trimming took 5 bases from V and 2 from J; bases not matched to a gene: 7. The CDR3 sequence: CASSPRTSGTTDTQYF. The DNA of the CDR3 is TGTGCCAGCAGCCCAAGGACTAGCGGAACCACAGATACGCAGTATTTT.

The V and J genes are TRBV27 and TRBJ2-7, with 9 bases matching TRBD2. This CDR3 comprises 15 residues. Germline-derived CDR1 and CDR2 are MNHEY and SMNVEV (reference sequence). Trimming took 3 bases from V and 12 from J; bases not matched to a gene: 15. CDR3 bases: TGTGCCAGCAGTTTCCGTAGCGGGAGTCCACTGATGCGGTACTTC. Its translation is CASSFRSGSPLMRYF.

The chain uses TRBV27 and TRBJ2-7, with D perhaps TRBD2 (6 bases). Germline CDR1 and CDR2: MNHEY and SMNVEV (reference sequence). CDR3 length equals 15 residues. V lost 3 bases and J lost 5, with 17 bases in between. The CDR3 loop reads CASSFIAAQSDEQYF. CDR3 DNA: TGTGCCAGCAGTTTTATAGCGGCCCAATCGGACGAGCAGTACTTC.

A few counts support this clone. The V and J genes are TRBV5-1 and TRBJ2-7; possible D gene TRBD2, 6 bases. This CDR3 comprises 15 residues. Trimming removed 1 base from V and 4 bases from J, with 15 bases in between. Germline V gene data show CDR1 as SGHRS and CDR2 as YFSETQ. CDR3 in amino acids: CASSLRQGGGYEQYF. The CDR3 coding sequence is TGCGCCAGCAGCTTGAGGCAGGGTGGGGGGTACGAGCAGTACTTC.

CDR3 sequence: CASSLWGGDYGYTF. Written as DNA, the CDR3 is TGTGCCAGCAGCCTATGGGGCGGTGACTATGGCTACACCTTC. V is TRBV5-6 and J is TRBJ1-2, with D possibly being TRBD1 (5 bases). The germline gives CDR1 SGHDT, CDR2 YYEEEE. Trimming took off 4 bases at V and 3 bases at J, with 13 bases between the two ends. The CDR3 extends over 14 amino acids. The whole variable domain, remainder taken from reference TRBV5-6 and TRBJ1-2, is DAGVTQSPTHLIKTRGQQVTLRCSPKSGHDTVSWYQQALGQGPQFIFQYYEEEERQRGNFPDRFSGHQFPNYSSELNVNALLLGDSALYLCASSLWGGDYGYTFGSGTRLTVV.

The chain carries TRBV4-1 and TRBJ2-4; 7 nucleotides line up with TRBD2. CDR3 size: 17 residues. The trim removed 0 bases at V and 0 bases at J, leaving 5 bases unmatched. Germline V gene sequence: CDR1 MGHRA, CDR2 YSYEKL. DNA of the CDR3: TGCGCCAGCAGCCAAGATCCAGCGGGGCTAGCCAAAAACATTCAGTACTTC. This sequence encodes CASSQDPAGLAKNIQYF.

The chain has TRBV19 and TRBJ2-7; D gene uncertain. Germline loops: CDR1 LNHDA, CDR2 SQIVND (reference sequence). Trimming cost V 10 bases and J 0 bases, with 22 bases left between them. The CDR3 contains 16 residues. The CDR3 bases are TGTGCCACCCCCCCGTTTCGAACCGGCCCCTCCTACGAGCAGTACTTC. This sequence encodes CATPPFRTGPSYEQYF.

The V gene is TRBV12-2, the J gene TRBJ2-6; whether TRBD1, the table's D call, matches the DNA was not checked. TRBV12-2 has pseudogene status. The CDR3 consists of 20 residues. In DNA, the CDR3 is TGTGCAAGTCGCTTGGGAGCCGGGACAGGTAATTCAACTGGGGCCAACGTCCTGACTTTC. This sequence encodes CASRLGAGTGNSTGANVLTF.

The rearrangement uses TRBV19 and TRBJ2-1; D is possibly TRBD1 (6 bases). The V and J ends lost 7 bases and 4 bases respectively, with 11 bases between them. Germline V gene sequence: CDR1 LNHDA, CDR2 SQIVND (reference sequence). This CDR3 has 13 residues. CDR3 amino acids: CASNGRGYNEQFF. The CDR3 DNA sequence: TGTGCCAGTAACGGCAGGGGATACAATGAGCAGTTCTTC.

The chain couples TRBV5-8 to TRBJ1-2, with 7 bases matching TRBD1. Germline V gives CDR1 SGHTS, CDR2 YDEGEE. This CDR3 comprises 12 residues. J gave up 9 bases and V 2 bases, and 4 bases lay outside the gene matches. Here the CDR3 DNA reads TGTGCCAGCAGCTTTGGACAGGATCGCTACACCTTC. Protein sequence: CASSFGQDRYTF.

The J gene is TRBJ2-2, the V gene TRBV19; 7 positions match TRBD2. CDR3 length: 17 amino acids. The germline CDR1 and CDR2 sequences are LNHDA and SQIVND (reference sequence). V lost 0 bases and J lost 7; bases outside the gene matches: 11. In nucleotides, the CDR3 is TGTGCCAGTAGTATAGATCTCTGGCGGGAGATGGGCGGGGAGCTGTTTTTT. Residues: CASSIDLWREMGGELFF.

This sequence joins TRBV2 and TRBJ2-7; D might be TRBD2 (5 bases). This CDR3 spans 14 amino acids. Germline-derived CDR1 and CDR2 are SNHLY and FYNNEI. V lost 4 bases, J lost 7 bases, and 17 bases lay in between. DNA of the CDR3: TGTGCCAGCAGTGGGACTTTGGCATCTGAGGAGCAGTACTTC. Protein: CASSGTLASEEQYF. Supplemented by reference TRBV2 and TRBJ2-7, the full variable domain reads EPEVTQTPSHQVTQMGQEVILRCVPISNHLYFYWYRQILGQKVEFLVSFYNNEISEKSEIFDDQFSVERPDGSNFTLKIRSTKLEDSAMYFCASSGTLASEEQYFGPGTRLTVT.

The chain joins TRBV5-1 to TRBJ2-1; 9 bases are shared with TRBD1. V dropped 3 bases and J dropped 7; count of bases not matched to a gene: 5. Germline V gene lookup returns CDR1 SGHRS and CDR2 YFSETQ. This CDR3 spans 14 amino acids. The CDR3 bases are TGCGCCAGCAGCTCCGGGACAGGGTGGAATGAGCAGTTCTTC. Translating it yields CASSSGTGWNEQFF.

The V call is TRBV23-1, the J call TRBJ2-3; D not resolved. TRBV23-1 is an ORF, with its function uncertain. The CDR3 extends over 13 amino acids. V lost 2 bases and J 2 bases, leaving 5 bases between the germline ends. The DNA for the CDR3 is TGCGCCAGCAGTCAAGACTTCACAGATACGCAGTATTTT. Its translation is CASSQDFTDTQYF.

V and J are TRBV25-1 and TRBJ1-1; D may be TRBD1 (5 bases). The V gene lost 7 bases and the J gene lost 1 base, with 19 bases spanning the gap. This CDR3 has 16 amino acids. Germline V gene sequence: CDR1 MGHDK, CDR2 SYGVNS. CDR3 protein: CASNSRLGTANTEAFF. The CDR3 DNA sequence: TGTGCCAGCAATTCCCGGCTGGGGACGGCGAACACTGAAGCTTTCTTT.

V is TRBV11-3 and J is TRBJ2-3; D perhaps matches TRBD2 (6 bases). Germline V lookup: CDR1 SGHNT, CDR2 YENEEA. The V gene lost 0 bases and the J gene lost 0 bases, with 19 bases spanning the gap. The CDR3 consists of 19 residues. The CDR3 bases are TGTGCCAGCAGCTTAGATCTTCCCCTGGCGGGACTTAGCACAGATACGCAGTATTTT. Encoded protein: CASSLDLPLAGLSTDTQYF.

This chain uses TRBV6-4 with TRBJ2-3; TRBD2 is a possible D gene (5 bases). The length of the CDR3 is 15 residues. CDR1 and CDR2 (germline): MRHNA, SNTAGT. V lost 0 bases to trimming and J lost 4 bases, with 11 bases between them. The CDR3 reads CASSDSGGQSDTQYF. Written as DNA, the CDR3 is TGTGCCAGCAGTGACTCCGGCGGGCAATCAGATACGCAGTATTTT.

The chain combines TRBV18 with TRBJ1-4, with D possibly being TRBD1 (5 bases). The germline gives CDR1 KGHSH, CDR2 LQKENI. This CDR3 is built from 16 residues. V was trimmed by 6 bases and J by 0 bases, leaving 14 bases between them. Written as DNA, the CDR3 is TGTGCCAGCTCGCGGGACGGCTATGCAACTAATGAAAAACTGTTTTTT. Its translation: CASSRDGYATNEKLFF.

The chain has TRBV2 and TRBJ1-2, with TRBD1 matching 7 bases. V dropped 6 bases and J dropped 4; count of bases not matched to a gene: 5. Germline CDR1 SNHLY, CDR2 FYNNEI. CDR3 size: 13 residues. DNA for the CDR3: TGTGCCAGCAGCGGGACAGCCTCCTATGGCTACACCTTC. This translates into CASSGTASYGYTF. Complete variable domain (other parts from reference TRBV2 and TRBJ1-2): EPEVTQTPSHQVTQMGQEVILRCVPISNHLYFYWYRQILGQKVEFLVSFYNNEISEKSEIFDDQFSVERPDGSNFTLKIRSTKLEDSAMYFCASSGTASYGYTFGSGTRLTVV.

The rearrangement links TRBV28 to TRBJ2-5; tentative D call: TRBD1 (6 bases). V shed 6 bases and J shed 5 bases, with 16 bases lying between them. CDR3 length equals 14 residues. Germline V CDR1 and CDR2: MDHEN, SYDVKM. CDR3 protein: CASRQQGRYETQYF. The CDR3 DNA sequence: TGTGCCAGCAGGCAACAGGGTCGGTACGAGACCCAGTACTTC.

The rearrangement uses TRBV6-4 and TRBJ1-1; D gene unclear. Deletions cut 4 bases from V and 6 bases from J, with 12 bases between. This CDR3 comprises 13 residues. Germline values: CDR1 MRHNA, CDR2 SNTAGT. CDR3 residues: CASSVGPSAEAFF. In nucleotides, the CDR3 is TGTGCCAGCAGTGTAGGACCGTCCGCTGAAGCTTTCTTT.

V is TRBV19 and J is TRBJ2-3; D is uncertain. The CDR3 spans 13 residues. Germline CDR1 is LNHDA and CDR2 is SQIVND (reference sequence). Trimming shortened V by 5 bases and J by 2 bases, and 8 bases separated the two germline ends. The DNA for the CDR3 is TGTGCCAGTAGTGGGGTCACCACAGATACGCAGTATTTT. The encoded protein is CASSGVTTDTQYF. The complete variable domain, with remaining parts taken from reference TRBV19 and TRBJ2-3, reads DGGITQSPKYLFRKEGQNVTLSCEQNLNHDAMYWYRQDPGQGLRLIYYSQIVNDFQKGDIAEGYSVSREKKESFPLTVTSAQKNPTAFYLCASSGVTTDTQYFGPGTRLTVL.

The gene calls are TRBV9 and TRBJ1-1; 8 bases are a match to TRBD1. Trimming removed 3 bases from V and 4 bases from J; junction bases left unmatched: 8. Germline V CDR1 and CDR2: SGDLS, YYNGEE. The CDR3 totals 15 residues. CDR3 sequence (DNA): TGTGCCAGCAGCGAGAGTGACAGGGGCCTCACTGAAGCTTTCTTT. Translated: CASSESDRGLTEAFF.

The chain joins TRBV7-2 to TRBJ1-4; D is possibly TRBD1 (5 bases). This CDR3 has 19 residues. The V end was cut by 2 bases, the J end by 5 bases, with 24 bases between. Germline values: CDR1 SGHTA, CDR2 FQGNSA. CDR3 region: CASSLLPGRLLVLNEKLFF. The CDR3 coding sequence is TGTGCCAGCAGCTTACTACCGGGACGGCTACTAGTATTAAATGAAAAACTGTTTTTT.

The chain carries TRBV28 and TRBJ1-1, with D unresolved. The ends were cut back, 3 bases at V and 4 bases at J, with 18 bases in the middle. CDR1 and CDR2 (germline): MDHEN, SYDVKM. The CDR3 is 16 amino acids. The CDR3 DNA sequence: TGTGCCAGCAGTTTTTCCCCGACTTTATACTCCACTGAAGCTTTCTTT. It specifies CASSFSPTLYSTEAFF.

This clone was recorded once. The CDR3 sequence is CASSSLQGVGQETQYF. The CDR3 region has the DNA TGTGCCAGCAGCAGTCTTCAGGGAGTTGGCCAAGAGACCCAGTACTTC. This chain connects TRBV14 to TRBJ2-5, with D perhaps matching TRBD1 or TRBD2 (5 bases each). This CDR3 comprises 16 residues. CDR1 is SGHDN and CDR2 is FVKESK in the germline V gene. V dropped 5 bases and J dropped 1 base, with 17 bases sitting between them.

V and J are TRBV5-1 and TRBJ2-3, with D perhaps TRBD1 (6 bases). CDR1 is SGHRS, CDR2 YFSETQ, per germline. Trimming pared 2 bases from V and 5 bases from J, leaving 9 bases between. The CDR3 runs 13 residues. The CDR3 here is CASSFVGGDTQYF. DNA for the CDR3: TGCGCCAGCAGCTTCGTAGGGGGAGATACGCAGTATTTT.